A single TCR beta chain is shown here with its context. This receptor's antigen is unknown. Nothing much larger sits one base from this clone, and base qualities are not available. The record originates from a study of control samples from healthy donors and cancer patients (dated by TCRdb to 2020 to 2021). Relative to germline, V is missing 8 bases and J is missing 12 bases, with 10 bases of the junction outside any gene match. CDR1 LNHDA and CDR2 SQIVND are derived from the germline V gene (reference sequence). Taken from cysteine to phenylalanine, the CDR3 has 11 residues. The CDR3 DNA has 33 bases and is translated from base 1. Library generation was performed with the immunoSEQ multiplex PCR assay. In TCRdb, the immuneACCESS table is reduced to in-frame sequences with V and J assigned. These tables do not hold every clone; where another copy was compared, an unresolved V gene accounts for under half, and the others remain unexplained. Recorded for this sample are about 130,000 clones; approximately 89% of them occurred a single time. The ten most abundant clones make up roughly 8% of the sample.

The chain links TRBV19 with TRBJ2-7, and 7 bases in between align with TRBD1. The source material was PBMCs. The receptor was isolated from a man aged 50 to 60 with head and neck cancer. The DNA sequence is as follows: TGTGCCAGTCAAGCATCGGGACAGTGGTACTTC. It is translated as CASQASGQWYF.